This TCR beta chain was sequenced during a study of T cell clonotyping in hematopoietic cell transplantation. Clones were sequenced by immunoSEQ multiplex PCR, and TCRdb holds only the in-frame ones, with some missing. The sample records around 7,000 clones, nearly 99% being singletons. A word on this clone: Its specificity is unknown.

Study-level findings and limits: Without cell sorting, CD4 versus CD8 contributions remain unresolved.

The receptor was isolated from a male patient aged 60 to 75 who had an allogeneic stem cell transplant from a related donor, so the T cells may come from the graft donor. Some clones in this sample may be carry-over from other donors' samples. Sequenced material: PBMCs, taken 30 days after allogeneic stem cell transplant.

CDR3 bases: TGTGCCAGCACCAAAGGGACGGAAGGAAACACCATATATTTT. Translated, it gives CASTKGTEGNTIYF. V and J are TRBV6-5 and TRBJ1-3, with D possibly TRBD1 on 5 matching bases. The germline gives CDR1 MNHEY, CDR2 SVGAGI. With 7 bases removed from V and 4 bases from J, the gap between germline ends came to 14 bases. The CDR3 loop spans 14 amino acids.